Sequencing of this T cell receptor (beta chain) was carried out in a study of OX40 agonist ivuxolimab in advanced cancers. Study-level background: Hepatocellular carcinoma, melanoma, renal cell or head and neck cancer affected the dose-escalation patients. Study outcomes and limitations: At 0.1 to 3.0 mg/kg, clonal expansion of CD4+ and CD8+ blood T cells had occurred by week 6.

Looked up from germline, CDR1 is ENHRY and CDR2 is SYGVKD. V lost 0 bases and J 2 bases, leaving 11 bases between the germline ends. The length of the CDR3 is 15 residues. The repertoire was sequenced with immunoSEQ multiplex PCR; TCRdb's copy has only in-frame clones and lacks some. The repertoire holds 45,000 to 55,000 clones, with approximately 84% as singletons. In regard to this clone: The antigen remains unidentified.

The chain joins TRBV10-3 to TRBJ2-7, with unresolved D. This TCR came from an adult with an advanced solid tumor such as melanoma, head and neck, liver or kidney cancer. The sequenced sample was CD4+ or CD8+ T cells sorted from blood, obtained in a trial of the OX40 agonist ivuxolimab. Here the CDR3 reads CAISESPTEAYEQYF. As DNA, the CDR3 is TGTGCCATCAGTGAGTCCCCTACTGAGGCCTACGAGCAGTACTTC.